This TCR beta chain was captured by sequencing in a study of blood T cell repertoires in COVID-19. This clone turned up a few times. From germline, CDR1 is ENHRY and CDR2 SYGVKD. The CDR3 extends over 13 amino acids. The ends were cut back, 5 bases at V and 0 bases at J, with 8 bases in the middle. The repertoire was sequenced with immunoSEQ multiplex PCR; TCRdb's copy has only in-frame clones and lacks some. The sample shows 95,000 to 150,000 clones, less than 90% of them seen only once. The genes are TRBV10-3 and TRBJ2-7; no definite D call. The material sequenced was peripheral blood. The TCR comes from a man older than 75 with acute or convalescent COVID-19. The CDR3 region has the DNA TGTGCCATCAGTACAGAGAACTCCTACGAGCAGTACTTC. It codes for CAISTENSYEQYF.